These 17 T cell receptor beta chains were sequenced from one sample in a study of blood T cell repertoires in COVID-19. Method: immunoSEQ multiplex PCR; TCRdb's copy keeps in-frame clones and lacks some. The table has 380,000 or so clones, 80% to 90% seen once. Sample: peripheral blood. The receptors shown here come from a man aged 40-55 years with acute or convalescent COVID-19.

CDR3 loop: CASSLTGRYGYTF. CDR3 sequence (DNA): TGTGCCAGCAGCTTAACGGGTAGATATGGCTACACCTTC. The V gene is TRBV5-6, the J gene TRBJ1-2; D gene unclear. V was cut by 2 bases and J by 5 bases, with 10 bases left in between. CDR1 SGHDT and CDR2 YYEEEE come from the germline V gene. The CDR3 is 13 amino acids.

Regarding this clone: An end of the junction differs from the germline gene, which may be a read error. The chain employs TRBV7-7 and TRBJ2-1, with 8 bases fitting TRBD1. The CDR3 spans 13 residues. CDR1 and CDR2 (germline): SSHAT, FNYEAQ (reference sequence). DNA for the CDR3: TGTGCTAGCAGCTTAACGCAGGGGGCGGGGCAGTTCTTC. This codes for CASSLTQGAGQFF.

The rearrangement links TRBV18 to TRBJ1-2; D is undetermined. Between the trimmed V and J ends, which lost 6 bases and 4 bases, there was a span of 12 bases. Germline loops: CDR1 KGHSH, CDR2 LQKENI. The CDR3 spans 13 residues. The CDR3 nucleotides read TGTGCCAGCTCCTTCGGGGAAACCTATGGCTACACCTTC. Protein: CASSFGETYGYTF.

This clone was recorded only once. The chain has TRBV2 and TRBJ1-2; D remains ambiguous. Germline CDR1 and CDR2: SNHLY and FYNNEI. CDR3 size: 13 residues. V dropped 0 bases and J dropped 6 bases, with 8 bases sitting between them. CDR3 in DNA: TGTGCCAGCAGTGAAGCGCGAAGTAATGGCTACACCTTC. It yields the protein CASSEARSNGYTF.

As for this clone: The junction departs from germline at one end; a sequencing error may be responsible. Other DNA sequences in the sample encode the same CDR3. The V call is TRBV6-5, the J call TRBJ2-2; D is perhaps TRBD2 (6 bases). The CDR3 has 14 amino acids. Germline V lookup: CDR1 MNHEY, CDR2 SVGAGI. CDR3 sequence (DNA): TGTGCCAGCAGAGAGGAGGGGAACACTGGGGAGCTGTTTTTT. It is translated as CASREEGNTGELFF.

This chain uses TRBV4-2 with TRBJ1-2; TRBD1 might be the D (6 bases). There are 15 residues in the CDR3. The germline CDR1 and CDR2 sequences are LGHNA and YNFKEQ. V lost 2 bases to trimming and J lost 7 bases, with 17 bases between them. The CDR3 DNA is TGTGCCAGCAGCCAATTCACAAATGAAGGGGGTGGCTACACCTTC. Translating it yields CASSQFTNEGGGYTF.

CDR3 sequence reads: CASSPRGSDYEQYF. The CDR3 DNA reads TGTGCCAGCAGCCCAAGGGGCTCTGACTACGAGCAGTACTTC. This chain connects TRBV4-2 to TRBJ2-7; D possibly corresponds to TRBD1 (5 bases). The V gene's germline CDR1 is LGHNA and CDR2 YNFKEQ. V was clipped by 4 bases and J by 3 bases, with 13 bases between them. The CDR3 consists of 14 residues.

The V and J genes are TRBV2 and TRBJ1-6, with 7 bases that match TRBD1. The germline V gene encodes CDR1 SNHLY and CDR2 FYNNEI. This CDR3 is built from 14 residues. With V trimmed by 3 bases and J by 10 bases, 6 bases remained unmatched. The CDR3 protein is CASSDPDRDSPLHF. The DNA for the CDR3 is TGTGCCAGCAGTGACCCAGACAGGGACTCACCCCTCCACTTT.

This clone was detected once. This chain uses TRBV29-1 with TRBJ2-7; TRBD2 is a possible D gene (5 bases). The CDR3 is made up of 11 amino acids. Germline loops: CDR1 SQVTM, CDR2 ANQGSEA. The ends were cut back, 4 bases at V and 4 bases at J, with 8 bases in the middle. CDR3 DNA: TGCAGCGTTGCTAGCAATTACGAGCAGTACTTC. It is translated as CSVASNYEQYF.

The chain combines TRBV7-3 with TRBJ2-5, with D tentatively TRBD2 (6 bases). V gave up 5 bases and J gave up 5 bases, with 15 bases separating them. CDR1 and CDR2 (germline): SGHTA, FQGTGA. The CDR3 has 14 amino acids. The CDR3: CASSPSRLVETQYF. As DNA, the CDR3 is TGTGCCAGCAGCCCATCCCGACTAGTTGAGACCCAGTACTTC.

The rearrangement uses TRBV3-1 (or the pseudogene TRBV3-2) and TRBJ1-4; TRBD1 is a possible D gene (5 bases). The ends were cut back, 8 bases at V and 7 bases at J, with 14 bases in the middle. This CDR3 contains 13 residues. CDR1 and CDR2 from the germline V gene are LGHDT and YNNKEL (reference sequence). In nucleotides, the CDR3 is TGTGCCAGCGCCGGGGGGAGCGGTGAAAAACTGTTTTTT. Protein sequence: CASAGGSGEKLFF.

This clone has just one count. This sequence joins TRBV24-1 and TRBJ2-1; TRBD1 agrees at 7 bases. The CDR3 contains 19 residues. CDR1 and CDR2 (germline): KGHDR, SFDVKD. The V and J ends lost 4 bases and 3 bases, in that order; junction bases with no gene match: 17. The CDR3 DNA sequence: TGTGCCACCAGTGACCCATCTTTAACCGGGACAGCTAGCTACAATGAGCAGTTCTTC. Its translation: CATSDPSLTGTASYNEQFF.

The J gene is TRBJ1-5, the V gene TRBV4-1, with D uncertain. V was trimmed by 3 bases and J by 6 bases, leaving 12 bases between them. The CDR3 is made up of 14 amino acids. Germline CDR1 MGHRA, CDR2 YSYEKL. The CDR3 DNA sequence: TGCGCCAGCAGCCAGACACCCGAGGGTCAGCCCCAGCATTTT. This sequence encodes CASSQTPEGQPQHF.

The CDR3 DNA sequence: TGTGCCAGCAGTTTCTCAGTCTCCTACGAGCAGTACTTC. It translates to CASSFSVSYEQYF. The gene calls are TRBV28 and TRBJ2-7; no clear D gene. CDR1 and CDR2 from the germline V gene are MDHEN and SYDVKM. The ends were cut back, 3 bases at V and 0 bases at J, with 6 bases in the middle. There are 13 residues in the CDR3. Using reference TRBV28 and TRBJ2-7 for the parts outside the CDR3, the full variable domain is DVKVTQSSRYLVKRTGEKVFLECVQDMDHENMFWYRQDPGLGLRLIYFSYDVKMKEKGDIPEGYSVSREKKERFSLILESASTNQTSMYLCASSFSVSYEQYFGPGTRLTVT.

The chain joins TRBV5-1 to TRBJ2-7; 9 bases map to TRBD1. V lost 0 bases, J lost 2 bases, and 3 bases stayed unmatched. The CDR3 is made up of 15 amino acids. Germline V gives CDR1 SGHRS, CDR2 YFSETQ. The CDR3 protein is CASSLDGTGPYEQYF. The CDR3 DNA reads as TGCGCCAGCAGCTTGGACGGGACAGGGCCCTACGAGCAGTACTTC.

J is TRBJ1-2 and V is TRBV28; the D is unclear. Germline assignment: CDR1 MDHEN and CDR2 SYDVKM. Trimming removed 6 bases at V and 2 bases at J, with 16 bases between. The length of the CDR3 is 15 residues. The CDR3 loop reads CASSLWDAGNYGYTF. The DNA of the CDR3 is TGTGCCAGCAGCCTCTGGGATGCGGGAAACTATGGCTACACCTTC.

V usage is TRBV19 and J usage is TRBJ2-7; 7 positions match TRBD1. J gave up 6 bases and V 3 bases, and 14 bases lay outside the gene matches. Germline V gene lookup returns CDR1 LNHDA and CDR2 SQIVND (reference sequence). The CDR3 totals 16 residues. Here the CDR3 reads CASSMAQGRNSVEQYF. The CDR3 region has the DNA TGTGCCAGTAGTATGGCACAGGGGAGAAACTCCGTCGAGCAGTACTTC.